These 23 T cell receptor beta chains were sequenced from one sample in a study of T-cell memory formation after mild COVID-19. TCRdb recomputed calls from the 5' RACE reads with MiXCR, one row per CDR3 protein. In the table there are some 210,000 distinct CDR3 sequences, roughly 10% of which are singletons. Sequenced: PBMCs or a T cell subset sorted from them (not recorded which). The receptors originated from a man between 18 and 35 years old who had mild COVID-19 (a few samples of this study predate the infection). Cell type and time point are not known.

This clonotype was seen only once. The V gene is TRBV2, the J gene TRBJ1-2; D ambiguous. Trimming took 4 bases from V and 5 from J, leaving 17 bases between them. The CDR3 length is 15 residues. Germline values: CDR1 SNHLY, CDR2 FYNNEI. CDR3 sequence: CASSGGHSRPYGYTF. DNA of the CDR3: TGTGCCAGCAGTGGGGGTCACAGCCGTCCATATGGCTACACCTTC.

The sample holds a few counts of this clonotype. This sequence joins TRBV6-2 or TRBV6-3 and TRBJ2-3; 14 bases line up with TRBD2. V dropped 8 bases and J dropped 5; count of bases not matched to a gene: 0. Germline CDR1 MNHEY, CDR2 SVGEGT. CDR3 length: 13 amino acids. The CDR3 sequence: CASGTSGGDTQYF. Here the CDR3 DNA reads TGTGCCAGCGGGACTAGCGGGGGAGATACGCAGTATTTT.

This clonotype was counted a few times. The DNA for the CDR3 is TGTGCCAGCAATCCGTGGCAGGGAAAGCTGACTGAAGCTTTCTTT. Translation gives CASNPWQGKLTEAFF. This rearrangement joins TRBV27 to TRBJ1-1; TRBD1 might be the D (5 bases). Germline V CDR1 and CDR2: MNHEY, SMNVEV (reference sequence). Trimming removed 7 bases at V and 5 bases at J, with 20 bases between. The CDR3 is 15 amino acids.

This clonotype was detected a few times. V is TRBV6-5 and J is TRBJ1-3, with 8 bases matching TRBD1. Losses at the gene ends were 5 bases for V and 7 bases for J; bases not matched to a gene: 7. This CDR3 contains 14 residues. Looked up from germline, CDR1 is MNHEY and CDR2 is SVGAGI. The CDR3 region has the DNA TGTGCCAGCAGTCGCCTTCGACAGGGGAACACCATATATTTT. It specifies CASSRLRQGNTIYF.

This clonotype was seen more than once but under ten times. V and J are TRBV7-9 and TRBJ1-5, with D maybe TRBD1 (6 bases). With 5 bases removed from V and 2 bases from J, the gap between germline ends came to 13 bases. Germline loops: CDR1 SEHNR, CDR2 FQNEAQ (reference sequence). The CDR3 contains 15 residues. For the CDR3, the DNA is TGTGCCAGCAGCCTGGGGGCCTCCGGCAATCAGCCCCAGCATTTT. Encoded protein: CASSLGASGNQPQHF.

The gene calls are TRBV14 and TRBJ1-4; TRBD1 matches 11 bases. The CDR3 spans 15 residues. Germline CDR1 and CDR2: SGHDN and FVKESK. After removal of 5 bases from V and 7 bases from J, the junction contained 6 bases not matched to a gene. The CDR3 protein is CASSIRTGGLEKLFF. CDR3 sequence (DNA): TGTGCCAGCAGCATCCGGACAGGGGGCCTTGAAAAACTGTTTTTT.

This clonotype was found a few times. CDR3 residues: CSASLSYNEQFF. For the CDR3, the DNA is TGCAGTGCTAGCCTTTCCTACAATGAGCAGTTCTTC. The V and J genes are TRBV20-1 and TRBJ2-1; D is ambiguous. This CDR3 comprises 12 residues. The V end was cut by 3 bases, the J end by 1 base, with 4 bases between. CDR1 is DFQATT and CDR2 is SNEGSKA in the germline V gene (reference sequence).

Written as DNA, the CDR3 is TGTGCCAGCAGCTTAGGGCCGATCTACGAGCAGTACTTC. Protein sequence: CASSLGPIYEQYF. The V and J genes are TRBV11-2 and TRBJ2-7; D gene uncertain. CDR1 is SGHAT, CDR2 FQNNGV, per germline. The V end lost 1 base, the J end lost 3 bases, and 7 bases lay between the germline ends. The CDR3 is 13 amino acids.

The CDR3 DNA reads as TGTGCCAGCAGACGGCGAGAAGGCGGGGACACTGAAGCTTTCTTT. Protein sequence: CASRRREGGDTEAFF. The rearrangement links TRBV4-2 to TRBJ1-1; D is uncertain. Trimming left V 6 bases short and J 3 bases short, with 17 bases between. CDR1 and CDR2 (germline): LGHNA, YNFKEQ. The CDR3 has 15 residues.

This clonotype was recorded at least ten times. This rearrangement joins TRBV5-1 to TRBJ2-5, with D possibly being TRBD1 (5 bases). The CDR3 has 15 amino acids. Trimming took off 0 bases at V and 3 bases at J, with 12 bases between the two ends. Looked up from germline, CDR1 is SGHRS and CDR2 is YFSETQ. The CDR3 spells CASSLAGQGKETQYF. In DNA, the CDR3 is TGCGCCAGCAGCTTGGCCGGCCAGGGTAAAGAGACCCAGTACTTC.

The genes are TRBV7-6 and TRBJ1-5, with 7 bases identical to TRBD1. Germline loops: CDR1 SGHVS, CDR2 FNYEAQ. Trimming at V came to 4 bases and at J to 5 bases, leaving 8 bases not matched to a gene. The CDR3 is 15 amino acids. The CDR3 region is CASSSTVTGDQPQHF. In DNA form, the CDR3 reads TGTGCCAGCAGCTCAACAGTTACAGGGGATCAGCCCCAGCATTTT.

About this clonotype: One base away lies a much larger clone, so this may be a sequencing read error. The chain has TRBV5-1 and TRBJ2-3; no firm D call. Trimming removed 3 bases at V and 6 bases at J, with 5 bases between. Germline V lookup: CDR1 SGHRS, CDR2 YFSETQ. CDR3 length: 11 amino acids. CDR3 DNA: TGCGCCAGCAGCTGTCGTGATACGCAGTATTTT. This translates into CASSCRDTQYF.

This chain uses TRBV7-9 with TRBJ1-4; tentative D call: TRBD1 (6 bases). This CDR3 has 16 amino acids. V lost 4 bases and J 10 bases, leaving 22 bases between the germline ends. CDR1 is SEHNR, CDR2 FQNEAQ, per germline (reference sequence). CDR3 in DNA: TGTGCCAGCAGCTCGCCGGGGGCAGACTCATGGGGAAAACTGTTTTTT. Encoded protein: CASSSPGADSWGKLFF. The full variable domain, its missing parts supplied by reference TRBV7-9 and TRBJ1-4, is DTGVSQNPRHKITKRGQNVTFRCDPISEHNRLYWYRQTLGQGPEFLTYFQNEAQLEKSRLLSDRFSAERPKGSFSTLEIQRTEQGDSAMYLCASSSPGADSWGKLFFGSGTQLSVL.

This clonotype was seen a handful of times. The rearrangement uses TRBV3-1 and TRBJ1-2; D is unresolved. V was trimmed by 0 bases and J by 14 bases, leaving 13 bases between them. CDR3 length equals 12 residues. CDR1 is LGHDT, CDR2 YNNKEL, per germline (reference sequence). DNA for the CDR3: TGTGCCAGCAGCCAAGATGTGCAGTCTAGGACCTTC. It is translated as CASSQDVQSRTF.

The CDR3 reads CATSGTAEEQYF. DNA for the CDR3: TGTGCCACCAGTGGGACTGCAGAGGAGCAGTACTTC. The chain has TRBV24-1 and TRBJ2-7; tentative D call: TRBD2 (5 bases). CDR3 length equals 12 residues. The germline V gene encodes CDR1 KGHDR and CDR2 SFDVKD. Deletions cut 5 bases from V and 7 bases from J, with 11 bases between.

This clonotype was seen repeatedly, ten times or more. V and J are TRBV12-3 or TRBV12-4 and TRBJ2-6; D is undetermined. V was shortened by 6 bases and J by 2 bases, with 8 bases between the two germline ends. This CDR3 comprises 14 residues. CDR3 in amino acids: CASSLGAGANVLTF. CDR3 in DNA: TGTGCCAGCAGCCTAGGTGCTGGGGCCAACGTCCTGACTTTC.

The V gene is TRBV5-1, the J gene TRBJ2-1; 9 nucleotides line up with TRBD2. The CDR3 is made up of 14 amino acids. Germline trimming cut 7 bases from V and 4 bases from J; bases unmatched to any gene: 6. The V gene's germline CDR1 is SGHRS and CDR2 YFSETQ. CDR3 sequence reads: CASWPSGDYNEQFF. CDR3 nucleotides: TGCGCCAGCTGGCCTAGCGGGGATTACAATGAGCAGTTCTTC.

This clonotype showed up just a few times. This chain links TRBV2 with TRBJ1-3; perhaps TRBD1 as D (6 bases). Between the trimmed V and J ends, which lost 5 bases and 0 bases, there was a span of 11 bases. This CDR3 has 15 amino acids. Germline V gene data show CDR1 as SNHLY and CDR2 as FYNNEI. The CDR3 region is CASSSQGISGNTIYF. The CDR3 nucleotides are TGTGCCAGCAGTAGTCAGGGGATCTCTGGAAACACCATATATTTT. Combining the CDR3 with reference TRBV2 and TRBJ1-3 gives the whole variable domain EPEVTQTPSHQVTQMGQEVILRCVPISNHLYFYWYRQILGQKVEFLVSFYNNEISEKSEIFDDQFSVERPDGSNFTLKIRSTKLEDSAMYFCASSSQGISGNTIYFGEGSWLTVV.

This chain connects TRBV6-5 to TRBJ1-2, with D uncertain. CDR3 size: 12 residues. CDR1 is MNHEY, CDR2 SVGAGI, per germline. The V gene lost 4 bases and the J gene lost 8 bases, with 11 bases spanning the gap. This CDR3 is CASSSDLGGYTF. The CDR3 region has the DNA TGTGCCAGCAGTTCCGACCTCGGGGGCTACACCTTC.

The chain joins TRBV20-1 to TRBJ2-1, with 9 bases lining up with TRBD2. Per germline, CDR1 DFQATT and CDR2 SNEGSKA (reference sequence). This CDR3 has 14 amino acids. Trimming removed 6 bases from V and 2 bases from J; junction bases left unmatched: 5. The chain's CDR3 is CSAAGGRTYNEQFF. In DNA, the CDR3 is TGCAGTGCCGCGGGGGGGCGGACCTACAATGAGCAGTTCTTC.

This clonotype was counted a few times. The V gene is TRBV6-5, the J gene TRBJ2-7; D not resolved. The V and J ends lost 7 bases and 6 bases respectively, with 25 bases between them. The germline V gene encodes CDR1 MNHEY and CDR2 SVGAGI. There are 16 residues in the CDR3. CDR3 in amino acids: CASTPHGKVSSGEQYF. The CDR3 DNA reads TGTGCCAGCACCCCTCACGGAAAAGTGAGCTCTGGCGAGCAGTACTTC.

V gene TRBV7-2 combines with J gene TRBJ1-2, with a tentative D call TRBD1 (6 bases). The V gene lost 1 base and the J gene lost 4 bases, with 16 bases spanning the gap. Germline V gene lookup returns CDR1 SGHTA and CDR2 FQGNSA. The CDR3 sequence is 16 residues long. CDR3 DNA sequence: TGTGCCAGCAGCTTAGGAGGTCAGGGGACGAGCTATGGCTACACCTTC. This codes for CASSLGGQGTSYGYTF.

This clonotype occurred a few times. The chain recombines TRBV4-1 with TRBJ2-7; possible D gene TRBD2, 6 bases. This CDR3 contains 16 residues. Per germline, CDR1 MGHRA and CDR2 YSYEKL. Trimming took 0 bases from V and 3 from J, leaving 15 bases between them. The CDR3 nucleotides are TGCGCCAGCAGCCAAGATTGGGGGGTCTCGAACTACGAGCAGTACGTC. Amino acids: CASSQDWGVSNYEQYV.